Listed below are T cell receptor beta chains from one sample, sequenced in a study of CD8+CD57+ T cells in acquired aplastic anemia. TCRdb reprocessed the reads via MiXCR and lists one record per CDR3 protein. The sample carries about 270,000 distinct CDR3 sequences, around 82% recorded once. Sequenced: sorted CD4+, CD8+, or CD8+CD57+ T cells (not recorded which) from PBMCs. These receptors were obtained from a human donor with aplastic anemia. Each CDR3 is given with its conserved first and last residue. A D gene is named only where the DNA matches it firmly. Clone size is stated in some rows and not others, as once, few, many or a class when expanded.

V: TRBV4-1; J: TRBJ2-7; D: NA; size: NA; CDR3: CASSQPDGAKDEQYF; DNA: TGCGCCAGCAGCCAACCCGATGGGGCGAAGGACGAGCAGTACTTC
V: TRBV7-4; J: TRBJ1-6; D: NA; size: NA; CDR3: CASSVHRLLSPLPF; DNA: TGTGCCAGCAGCGTCCACAGATTACTTTCCCCCCTCCCCTTT
V: TRBV7-2; J: TRBJ2-5; D: NA; size: few; CDR3: CAGQGAGGTQYF; DNA: TGTGCCGGCCAGGGGGCGGGGGGGACCCAGTACTTC
V: TRBV19; J: TRBJ2-1; D: NA; size: once; CDR3: CASSIGGGTHNEQFF; DNA: TGTGCCAGTAGTATAGGGGGTGGCACACACAATGAGCAGTTCTTC
V: TRBV7-2; J: TRBJ1-1; D: NA; size: NA; CDR3: CASSLNLRGIEAFF; DNA: TGTGCCAGCAGCTTGAACCTCAGGGGAATTGAAGCTTTCTTT
V: TRBV27; J: TRBJ2-1; D: NA; size: many; CDR3: CASSTGSSYNEQFF; DNA: TGTGCCAGCAGTACAGGGAGCTCCTACAATGAGCAGTTCTTC
V: TRBV7-2; J: TRBJ1-6; D: TRBD1; size: few; CDR3: CASSPGTGGRNEQLHF; DNA: TGTGCCAGCAGCCCGGGGACAGGGGGAAGGAATGAGCAGCTCCACTTT
V: TRBV7-9; J: TRBJ2-5; D: NA; size: NA; CDR3: CAGSFRRQERKYF; DNA: TGTGCCGGCAGTTTTCGAAGACAAGAGAGGAAGTACTTC
V: TRBV9; J: TRBJ2-1; D: NA; size: NA; CDR3: CASSVQRGGGCDEQFF; DNA: TGTGCCAGCAGCGTTCAAAGAGGTGGGGGGTGCGATGAGCAGTTCTTC
V: TRBV2; J: TRBJ1-5; D: NA; size: NA; CDR3: CASSLSGSNQPQHF; DNA: TGTGCCAGCAGTTTGTCGGGTAGTAATCAGCCCCAGCATTTT
V: TRBV9; J: TRBJ1-1; D: NA; size: NA; CDR3: CAISVGSDTEAFF; DNA: TGTGCCATCAGTGTAGGGAGTGACACTGAGGCTTTTTTT
V: TRBV7-8; J: TRBJ2-5; D: NA; size: NA; CDR3: CASSLAGSPDTQQYF; DNA: TGTGCCAGCAGCTTAGCGGGGAGTCCCGATACGCAGCAGTACTTC
V: TRBV7-9; J: TRBJ2-7; D: NA; size: once; CDR3: CASSLQRGGLVYGYF; DNA: TGTGCCAGCAGCTTGCAGAGGGGGGGGCTGGTATATGGCTACTTC
V: TRBV7-3; J: TRBJ2-5; D: NA; size: NA; CDR3: CASSWGSSHETQYF; DNA: TGTGCCAGCAGCTGGGGCTCCAGCCACGAGACCCAGTACTTC
V: TRBV7-8; J: TRBJ1-5; D: NA; size: NA; CDR3: CASSVGGTDTQHF; DNA: TGTGCCAGCAGCGTCGGGGGAACAGACACGCAGCATTTT
V: TRBV5-6; J: TRBJ1-1; D: NA; size: NA; CDR3: CASSLPPPGNTEAFF; DNA: TGTGCCAGCAGCTTGCCTCCTCCAGGGAACACTGAAGCTTTCTTT
V: TRBV24-1; J: TRBJ2-4; D: NA; size: NA; CDR3: CATSDAAGSNAKNIQYF; DNA: TGTGCCACCAGTGATGCGGCAGGGTCGAACGCCAAAAACATTCAGTACTTC
V: TRBV7-3; J: TRBJ1-4; D: NA; size: NA; CDR3: CASSLSGGGQDEALFF; DNA: TGTGCCAGCAGCTTATCAGGCGGAGGGCAAGATGAAGCTCTGTTTTTT
V: TRBV7-3; J: TRBJ1-2; D: NA; size: NA; CDR3: CASSPGAASNYGYTF; DNA: TGTGCCAGCAGCCCCGGGGCAGCCTCTAACTATGGCTACACCTTC
V: TRBV11-3; J: TRBJ2-3; D: NA; size: NA; CDR3: CASSFHPDGGDTQYF; DNA: TGTGCCAGCAGCTTTCATCCAGACGGCGGAGATACGCAGTATTTT
V: TRBV10-3; J: TRBJ1-6; D: NA; size: few; CDR3: CAISESDSPLHF; DNA: TGTGCCATCAGTGAGTCGGATTCACCCCTCCACTTT
V: TRBV9; J: TRBJ1-5; D: TRBD1; size: NA; CDR3: CASSGQGINQPQHF; DNA: TGTGCCAGCAGCGGACAGGGGATCAATCAGCCCCAGCATTTT
V: TRBV7-2; J: TRBJ2-3; D: NA; size: once; CDR3: CASGDRGTETQFF; DNA: TGTGCCAGCGGGGACCGTGGAACAGAGACGCAGTTTTTT
V: TRBV3-1; J: TRBJ1-5; D: NA; size: NA; CDR3: CASSHRQSAPEPQHF; DNA: TGTGCCAGCAGCCATCGCCAATCAGCCCCAGAGCCCCAGCATTTT
V: TRBV7-8; J: TRBJ2-1; D: NA; size: NA; CDR3: CASSLAGAADSGNEQFF; DNA: TGTGCCAGCAGCTTAGCGGGAGCGGCGGACTCAGGGAATGAGCAGTTCTTC
V: TRBV10-3; J: TRBJ1-5; D: NA; size: NA; CDR3: CATSSGGGEYSNQPQHF; DNA: TGTGCCACATCTAGTGGGGGGGGCGAATATAGCAATCAGCCCCAGCATTTT
V: TRBV7-9; J: TRBJ2-6; D: NA; size: once; CDR3: CASSLQGYYEQYFVTF; DNA: NA
V: TRBV2; J: TRBJ2-3; D: TRBD1; size: NA; CDR3: CASGDRGGDTKYF; DNA: TGTGCCAGCGGGGACAGGGGCGGAGATACGAAGTATTTT
V: TRBV5-1; J: TRBJ2-3; D: NA; size: once; CDR3: CASSWGVEGYTDTQYF; DNA: TGCGCCAGCAGCTGGGGGGTGGAGGGGTATACAGATACGCAGTATTTT
V: TRBV2; J: TRBJ1-2; D: TRBD1; size: NA; CDR3: CASSEAQGATGYGYTF; DNA: TGTGCCAGCAGTGAAGCCCAGGGGGCGACAGGCTATGGCTACACCTTC
V: TRBV5-5; J: TRBJ2-1; D: NA; size: few; CDR3: CASSFDRGGGSDEQFF; DNA: TGTGCCAGCAGCTTTGACAGGGGCGGGGGGAGCGATGAGCAGTTCTTC
V: TRBV11-1; J: TRBJ2-3; D: NA; size: NA; CDR3: CASGVGGTADTQYF; DNA: TGTGCCAGCGGGGTCGGGGGCACAGCCGATACGCAGTATTTT
V: TRBV20-1; J: TRBJ2-1; D: NA; size: many; CDR3: CSARAPGANEQFF; DNA: TGCAGTGCTAGAGCCCCCGGGGCGAATGAGCAGTTCTTC
V: TRBV7-8; J: TRBJ2-7; D: NA; size: NA; CDR3: CASSLAGGRDSQYYF; DNA: TGTGCCAGCAGCTTAGCGGGAGGTCGCGATTCGCAGTATTACTTC
V: TRBV9; J: TRBJ2-5; D: NA; size: NA; CDR3: CASSGDAEQTTEYF; DNA: TGTGCCAGCAGTGGTGACGCGGAGCAAACGACGGAGTACTTC
V: TRBV5-8; J: TRBJ2-1; D: NA; size: once; CDR3: CATSIVREGGNEQFF; DNA: TGTGCCACCAGCATAGTTAGAGAGGGGGGGAATGAGCAGTTCTTC